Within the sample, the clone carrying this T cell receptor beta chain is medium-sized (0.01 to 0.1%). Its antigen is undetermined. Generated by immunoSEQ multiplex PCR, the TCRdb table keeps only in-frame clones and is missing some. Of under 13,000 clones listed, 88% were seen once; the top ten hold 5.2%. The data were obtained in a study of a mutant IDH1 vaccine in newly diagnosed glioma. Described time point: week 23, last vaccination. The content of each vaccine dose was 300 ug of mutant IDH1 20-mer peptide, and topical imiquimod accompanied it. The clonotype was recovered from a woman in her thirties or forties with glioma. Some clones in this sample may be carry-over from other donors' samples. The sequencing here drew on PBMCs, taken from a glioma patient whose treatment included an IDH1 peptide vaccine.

The CDR3 loop is CASGGLAGNNEQFF. CDR3 nucleotide sequence: TGTGCCAGCGGGGGACTAGCGGGGAACAATGAGCAGTTCTTC. The J gene is TRBJ2-1, the V gene TRBV6-5; 13 nucleotides match TRBD2. The CDR3 runs to 14 residues. V lost 8 bases and J lost 5; bases outside the gene matches: 3. In germline, CDR1 is MNHEY, CDR2 SVGAGI.